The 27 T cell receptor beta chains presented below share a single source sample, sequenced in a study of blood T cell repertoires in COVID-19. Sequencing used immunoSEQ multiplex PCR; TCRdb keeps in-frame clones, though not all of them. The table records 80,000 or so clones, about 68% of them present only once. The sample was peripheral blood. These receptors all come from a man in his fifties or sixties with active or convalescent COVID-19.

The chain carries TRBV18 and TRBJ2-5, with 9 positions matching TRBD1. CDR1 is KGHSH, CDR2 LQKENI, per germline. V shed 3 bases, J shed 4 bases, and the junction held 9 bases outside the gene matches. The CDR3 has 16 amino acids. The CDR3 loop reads CASSPGQGSGGETQYF. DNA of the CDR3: TGTGCCAGCTCACCGGGACAGGGCTCCGGGGGAGAGACCCAGTACTTC.

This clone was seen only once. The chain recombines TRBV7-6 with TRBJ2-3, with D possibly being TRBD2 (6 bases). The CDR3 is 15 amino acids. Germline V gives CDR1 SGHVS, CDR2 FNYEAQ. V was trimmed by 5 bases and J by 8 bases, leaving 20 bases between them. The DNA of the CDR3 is TGTGCCAGCAGCCCCGGACTAACCGACCAATCTACGCAGTATTTT. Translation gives CASSPGLTDQSTQYF.

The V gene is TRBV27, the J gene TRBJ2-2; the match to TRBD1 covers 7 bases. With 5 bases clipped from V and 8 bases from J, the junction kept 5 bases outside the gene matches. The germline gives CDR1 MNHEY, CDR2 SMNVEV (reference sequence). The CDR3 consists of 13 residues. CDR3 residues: CASSRQGEGELFF. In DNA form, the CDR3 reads TGTGCCAGCAGTCGGCAGGGGGAGGGGGAGCTGTTTTTT.

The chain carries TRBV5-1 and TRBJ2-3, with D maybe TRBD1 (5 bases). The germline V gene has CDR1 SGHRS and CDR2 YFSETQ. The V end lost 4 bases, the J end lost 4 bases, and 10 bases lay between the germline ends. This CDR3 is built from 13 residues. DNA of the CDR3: TGCGCCAGCAGCCCACAGACAGCAGATACGCAGTATTTT. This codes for CASSPQTADTQYF.

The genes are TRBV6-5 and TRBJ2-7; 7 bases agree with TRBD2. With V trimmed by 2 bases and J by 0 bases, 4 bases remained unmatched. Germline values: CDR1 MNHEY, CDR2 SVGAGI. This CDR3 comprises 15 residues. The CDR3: CASSYDGGNSYEQYF. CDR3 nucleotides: TGTGCCAGCAGTTACGACGGGGGGAACTCCTACGAGCAGTACTTC.

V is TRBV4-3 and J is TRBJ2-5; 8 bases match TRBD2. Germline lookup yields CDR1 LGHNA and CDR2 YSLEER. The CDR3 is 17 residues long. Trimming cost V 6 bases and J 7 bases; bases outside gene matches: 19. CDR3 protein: CASSQSFEGLAVVTQYF. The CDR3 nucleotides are TGCGCCAGCAGTCAAAGTTTTGAAGGACTAGCTGTGGTGACCCAGTACTTC.

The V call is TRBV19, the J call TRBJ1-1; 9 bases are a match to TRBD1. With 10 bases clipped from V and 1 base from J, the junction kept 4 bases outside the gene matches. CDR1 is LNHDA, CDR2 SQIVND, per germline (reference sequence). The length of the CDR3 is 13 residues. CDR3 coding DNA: TGTGCCACAAAACAGGGGGCGAACACTGAAGCTTTCTTT. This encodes CATKQGANTEAFF.

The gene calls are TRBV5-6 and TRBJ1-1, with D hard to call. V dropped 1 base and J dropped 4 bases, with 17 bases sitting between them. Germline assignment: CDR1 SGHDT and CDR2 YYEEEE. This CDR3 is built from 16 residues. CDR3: CASSLRSGIGFTEAFF. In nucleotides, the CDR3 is TGTGCCAGCAGCTTGCGTTCCGGGATCGGGTTCACTGAAGCTTTCTTT.

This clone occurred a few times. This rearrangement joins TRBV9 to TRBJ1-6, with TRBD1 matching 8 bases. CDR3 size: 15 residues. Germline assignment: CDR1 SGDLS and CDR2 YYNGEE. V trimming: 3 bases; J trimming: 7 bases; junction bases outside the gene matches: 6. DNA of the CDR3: TGTGCCAGCAGCGACTACAGGGGGGACAATTCACCCCTCCACTTT. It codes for CASSDYRGDNSPLHF.

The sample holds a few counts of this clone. CDR3 sequence reads: CASSEWGGWRQPQHF. Written as DNA, the CDR3 is TGTGCCAGCAGCGAGTGGGGGGGGTGGCGGCAGCCCCAGCATTTT. The gene calls are TRBV21-1 and TRBJ1-5. TRBV21-1 constitutes a pseudogene. The CDR3 runs 15 residues.

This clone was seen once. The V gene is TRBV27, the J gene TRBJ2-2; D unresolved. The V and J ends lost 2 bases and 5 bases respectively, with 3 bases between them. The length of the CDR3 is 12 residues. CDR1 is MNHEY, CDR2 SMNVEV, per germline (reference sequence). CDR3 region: CASSLATGELFF. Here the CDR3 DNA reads TGTGCCAGCAGTTTAGCGACCGGGGAGCTGTTTTTT.

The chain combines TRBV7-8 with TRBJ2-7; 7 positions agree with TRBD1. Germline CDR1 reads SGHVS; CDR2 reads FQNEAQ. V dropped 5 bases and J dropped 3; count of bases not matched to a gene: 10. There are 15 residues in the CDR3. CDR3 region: CASSPPGQFVYEQYF. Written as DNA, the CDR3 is TGTGCCAGCAGCCCCCCGGGACAGTTTGTCTACGAGCAGTACTTC.

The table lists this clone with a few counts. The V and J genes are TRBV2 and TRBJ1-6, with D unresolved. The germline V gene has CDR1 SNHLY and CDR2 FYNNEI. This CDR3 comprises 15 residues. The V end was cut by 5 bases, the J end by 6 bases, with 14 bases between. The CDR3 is CASSFQRSGNSPLHF. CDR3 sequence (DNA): TGTGCCAGCAGTTTCCAGAGGTCTGGTAATTCACCCCTCCACTTT. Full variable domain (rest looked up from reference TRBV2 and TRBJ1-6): EPEVTQTPSHQVTQMGQEVILRCVPISNHLYFYWYRQILGQKVEFLVSFYNNEISEKSEIFDDQFSVERPDGSNFTLKIRSTKLEDSAMYFCASSFQRSGNSPLHFGNGTRLTVT.

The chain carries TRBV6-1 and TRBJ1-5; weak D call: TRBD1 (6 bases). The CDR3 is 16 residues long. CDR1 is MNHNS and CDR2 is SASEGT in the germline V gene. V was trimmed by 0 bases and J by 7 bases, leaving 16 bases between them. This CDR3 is CASSEAGAGRVQPQHF. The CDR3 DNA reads TGTGCCAGCAGTGAAGCGGGGGCAGGGAGGGTCCAGCCCCAGCATTTT.

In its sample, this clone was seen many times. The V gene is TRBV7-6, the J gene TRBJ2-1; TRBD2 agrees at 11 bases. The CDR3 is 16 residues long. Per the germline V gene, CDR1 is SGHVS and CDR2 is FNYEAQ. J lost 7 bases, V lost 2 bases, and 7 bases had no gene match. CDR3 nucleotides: TGTGCCAGCAGCTTAATTTTTAGCGGGGGGGCGAATGAGCAGTTCTTC. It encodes CASSLIFSGGANEQFF.

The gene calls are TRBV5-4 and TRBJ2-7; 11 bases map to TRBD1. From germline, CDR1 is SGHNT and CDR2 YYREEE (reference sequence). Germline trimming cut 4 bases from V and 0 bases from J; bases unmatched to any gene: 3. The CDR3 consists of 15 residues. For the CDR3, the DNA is TGTGCCAGCAGCCAAGGGACAGGGGGCTCCTACGAGCAGTACTTC. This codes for CASSQGTGGSYEQYF.

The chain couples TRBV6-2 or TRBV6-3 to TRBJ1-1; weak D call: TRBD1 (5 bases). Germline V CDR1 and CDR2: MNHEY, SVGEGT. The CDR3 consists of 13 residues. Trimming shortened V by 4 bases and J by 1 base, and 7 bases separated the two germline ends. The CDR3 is CASSFQGNTEAFF. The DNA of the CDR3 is TGTGCCAGCAGTTTTCAGGGGAACACTGAAGCTTTCTTT.

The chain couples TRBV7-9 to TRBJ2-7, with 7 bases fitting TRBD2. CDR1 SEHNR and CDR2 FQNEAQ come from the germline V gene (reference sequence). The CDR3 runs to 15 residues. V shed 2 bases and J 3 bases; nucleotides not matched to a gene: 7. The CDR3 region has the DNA TGTGCCAGCAGCTTAAACGGGGGGTCATTCTACGAGCAGTACTTC. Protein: CASSLNGGSFYEQYF.

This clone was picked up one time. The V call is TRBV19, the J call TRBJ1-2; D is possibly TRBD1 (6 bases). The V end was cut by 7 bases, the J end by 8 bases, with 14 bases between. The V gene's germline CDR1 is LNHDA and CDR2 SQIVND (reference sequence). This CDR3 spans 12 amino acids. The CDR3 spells CASIPQGGGYTF. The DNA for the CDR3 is TGTGCCAGTATTCCACAGGGTGGCGGCTACACCTTC.

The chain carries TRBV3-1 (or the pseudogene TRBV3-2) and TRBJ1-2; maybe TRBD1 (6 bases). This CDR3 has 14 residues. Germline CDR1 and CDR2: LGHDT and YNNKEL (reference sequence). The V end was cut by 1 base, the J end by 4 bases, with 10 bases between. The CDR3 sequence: CASSQGQVTYGYTF. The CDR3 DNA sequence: TGTGCCAGCAGCCAAGGACAGGTAACCTATGGCTACACCTTC.

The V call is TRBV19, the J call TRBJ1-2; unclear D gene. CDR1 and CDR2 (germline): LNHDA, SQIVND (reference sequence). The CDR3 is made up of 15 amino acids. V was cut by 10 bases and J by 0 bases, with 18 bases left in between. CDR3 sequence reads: CATRPRQEANYGYTF. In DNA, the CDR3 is TGTGCCACCAGACCTCGCCAGGAAGCTAACTATGGCTACACCTTC.

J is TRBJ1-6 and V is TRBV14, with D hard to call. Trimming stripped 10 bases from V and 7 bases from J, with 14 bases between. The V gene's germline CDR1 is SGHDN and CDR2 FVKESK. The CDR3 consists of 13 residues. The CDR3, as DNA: TGTGCCACCTCGAACCCTCGGAATTCACCCCTCCACTTT. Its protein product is CATSNPRNSPLHF.

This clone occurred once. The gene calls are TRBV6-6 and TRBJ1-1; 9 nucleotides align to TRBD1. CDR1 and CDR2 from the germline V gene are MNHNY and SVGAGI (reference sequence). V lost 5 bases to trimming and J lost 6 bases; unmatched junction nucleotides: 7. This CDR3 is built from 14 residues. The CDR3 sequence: CASSRTGAVSEAFF. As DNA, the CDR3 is TGTGCCAGCAGTCGGACAGGGGCTGTTTCTGAAGCTTTCTTT.

The DNA of the CDR3 is TGTGCCAGCTCCTTCCGGAGGGGGGGTTGGGAGACCCAGTACTTC. It translates to CASSFRRGGWETQYF. The V gene is TRBV11-2, the J gene TRBJ2-5; D may be TRBD2 (7 bases). The CDR3 has 15 residues. V was cut by 8 bases and J by 5 bases, with 21 bases left in between. Germline lookup yields CDR1 SGHAT and CDR2 FQNNGV.

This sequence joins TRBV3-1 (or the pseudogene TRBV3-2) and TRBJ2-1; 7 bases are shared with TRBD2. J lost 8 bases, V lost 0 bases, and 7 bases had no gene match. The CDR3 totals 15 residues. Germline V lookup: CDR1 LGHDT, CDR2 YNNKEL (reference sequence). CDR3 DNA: TGTGCCAGCAGCCAAGAAGCGACTAGCTTTTATGAGCAGTTCTTC. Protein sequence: CASSQEATSFYEQFF.

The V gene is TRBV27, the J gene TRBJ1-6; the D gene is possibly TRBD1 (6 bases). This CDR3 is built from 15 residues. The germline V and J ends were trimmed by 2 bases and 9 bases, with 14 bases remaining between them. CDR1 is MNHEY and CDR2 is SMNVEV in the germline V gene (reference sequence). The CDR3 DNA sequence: TGTGCCAGCAGTTTAAGGACAGCATATGGTTCACCCCTCCACTTT. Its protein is CASSLRTAYGSPLHF.

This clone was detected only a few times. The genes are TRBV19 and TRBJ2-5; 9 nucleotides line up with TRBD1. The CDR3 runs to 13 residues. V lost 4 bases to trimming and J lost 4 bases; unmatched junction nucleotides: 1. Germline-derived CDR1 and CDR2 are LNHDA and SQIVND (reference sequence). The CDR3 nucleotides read TGTGCCAGTAGTAAGGACAGGGGAGAGACCCAGTACTTC. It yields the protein CASSKDRGETQYF. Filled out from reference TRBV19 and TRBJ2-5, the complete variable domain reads DGGITQSPKYLFRKEGQNVTLSCEQNLNHDAMYWYRQDPGQGLRLIYYSQIVNDFQKGDIAEGYSVSREKKESFPLTVTSAQKNPTAFYLCASSKDRGETQYFGPGTRLLVL.